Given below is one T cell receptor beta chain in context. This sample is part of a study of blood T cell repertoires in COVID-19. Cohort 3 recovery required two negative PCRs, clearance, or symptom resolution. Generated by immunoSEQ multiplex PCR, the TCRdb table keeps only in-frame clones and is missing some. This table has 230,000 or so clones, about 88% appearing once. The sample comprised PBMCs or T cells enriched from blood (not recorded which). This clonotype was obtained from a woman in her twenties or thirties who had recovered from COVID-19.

The DNA of the CDR3 is TGTGCCAGCAGCGCGGACAGATACTACACAGATACGCAGTATTTT. It translates to CASSADRYYTDTQYF. The chain uses TRBV3-1 (or the pseudogene TRBV3-2) and TRBJ2-3, with D tentatively TRBD1 (6 bases). With 5 bases removed from V and 2 bases from J, the gap between germline ends came to 14 bases. Germline loops: CDR1 LGHDT, CDR2 YNNKEL (reference sequence). The CDR3 has 15 residues.